The clone carrying this T cell receptor (beta chain) was seen more than once but under ten times. This sample stems from a study of blood T cells in healthy people across ages. V lost 6 bases, J lost 8 bases, and 11 bases lay in between. Germline V gene lookup returns CDR1 MGHDK and CDR2 SYGVNS. The CDR3 is 13 residues long. A sample-barcoded 5' primer and a J-beta primer mix were used in a second PCR of about 7 to 12 cycles. MiXCR, run by TCRdb on the 5' RACE reads, gives a single entry per CDR3 protein. The repertoire has fewer than 800,000 distinct CDR3 sequences, roughly 30% of them found once; the top ten carry 15%. Each donor's blood draw was approximately 10 milliliters of peripheral blood.

The chain has TRBV25-1 and TRBJ1-6; D is undetermined. The receptor was derived from a woman aged 80 or older in good health. Specimen: blood. CDR3 residues: CASRYFHDSPLHF. The CDR3 bases are TGTGCCAGCAGATACTTCCACGATTCACCCCTCCACTTT.